Below are 18 T cell receptor beta chains sequenced from a single sample in a study of blood T cell repertoires in COVID-19 (dated by TCRdb to the early 2020s). Library generation was performed with the immunoSEQ multiplex PCR assay. This immuneACCESS table, as held by TCRdb, lists in-frame sequences with V and J called but not all clones. Of the missing ones, under half trace to an unresolved V gene in checked studies; the others have no known cause. This sample gives around 60,000 clones in total; 55% to 80% of them show up just once. The ten largest account for approximately 5% of the sample. The sample comprised peripheral blood. These receptor sequences come from a woman aged 70-85 years with COVID-19, enrolled during active disease.

The chain employs TRBV11-3 and TRBJ2-1; 7 nucleotides align to TRBD2. This CDR3 region has 19 residues. Germline assignment: CDR1 SGHNT and CDR2 YENEEA. The junction had 14 bases not matched to a gene; V was cut back by 0 bases and J by 3 bases. The CDR3 DNA reads as TGTGCCAGCAGCTTAGATTTCGGGTTTATGGGGGAGGGCTACAATGAGCAGTTCTTC. It specifies CASSLDFGFMGEGYNEQFF.

The chain employs TRBV2 and TRBJ2-5; 8 nucleotides match TRBD2. There are 15 residues in the CDR3. V lost 6 bases, J lost 4 bases, and 10 bases stayed unmatched. Germline CDR1 is SNHLY and CDR2 is FYNNEI. For the CDR3, the DNA is TGTGCCAGCAGCACGAGCGGGGGCGGGGGAGAGACCCAGTACTTC. Residues: CASSTSGGGGETQYF.

V and J are TRBV15 and TRBJ2-3, with 11 positions matching TRBD2. This CDR3 comprises 15 residues. Germline CDR1 is LNHNV and CDR2 is YYDKDF (reference sequence). With V trimmed by 5 bases and J by 5 bases, 6 bases remained unmatched. CDR3: CATSLAGGDLDTQYF. The CDR3, as DNA: TGTGCCACCAGCTTAGCGGGGGGGGACCTAGATACGCAGTATTTT. The complete variable domain, with remaining parts taken from reference TRBV15 and TRBJ2-3, reads DAMVIQNPRYQVTQFGKPVTLSCSQTLNHNVMYWYQQKSSQAPKLLFHYYDKDFNNEADTPDNFQSRRPNTSFCFLDIRSPGLGDTAMYLCATSLAGGDLDTQYFGPGTRLTVL.

This chain connects TRBV2 to TRBJ2-7; D may be TRBD2 (6 bases). Per the germline V gene, CDR1 is SNHLY and CDR2 is FYNNEI. This CDR3 has 15 residues. V lost 2 bases to trimming and J lost 0 bases, with 11 bases between them. In nucleotides, the CDR3 is TGTGCCAGCAGTGAAAGGGCGGGAAGCTCCTACGAGCAGTACTTC. Amino acids: CASSERAGSSYEQYF.

The rearrangement uses TRBV27 and TRBJ1-1, with unresolved D. Germline V gives CDR1 MNHEY, CDR2 SMNVEV (reference sequence). This CDR3 is built from 12 residues. V was pared by 5 bases and J by 3 bases, with 7 bases between. The CDR3 sequence is CASSHRDTEAFF. The CDR3 nucleotides read TGTGCCAGCAGTCACCGGGACACTGAAGCTTTCTTT.

The genes are TRBV3-1 (or the pseudogene TRBV3-2) and TRBJ1-2, with 10 bases identical to TRBD1. CDR3 length equals 14 residues. With V trimmed by 4 bases and J by 4 bases, 3 bases remained unmatched. Germline-derived CDR1 and CDR2 are LGHDT and YNNKEL (reference sequence). The CDR3 loop is CASSPWTGGYGYTF. The CDR3 bases are TGTGCCAGCAGCCCTTGGACAGGGGGCTATGGCTACACCTTC.

This sequence joins TRBV3-1 (or the pseudogene TRBV3-2) and TRBJ1-2, with D maybe TRBD1 (6 bases). CDR1 is LGHDT and CDR2 is YNNKEL in the germline V gene (reference sequence). V lost 0 bases to trimming and J lost 3 bases, with 17 bases between them. This CDR3 has 17 residues. The chain's CDR3 is CASSQEPEGVVDYGYTF. DNA for the CDR3: TGTGCCAGCAGCCAAGAGCCCGAGGGGGTTGTGGACTATGGCTACACCTTC.

This clone was observed once. DNA for the CDR3: TGTGCCAGCAGTTCCCCGGCGGGGGGGGACACTGAAGCTTTCTTT. This translates into CASSSPAGGDTEAFF. The chain has TRBV27 and TRBJ1-1; possibly TRBD1 for D (5 bases). Germline values: CDR1 MNHEY, CDR2 SMNVEV (reference sequence). V dropped 4 bases and J dropped 3 bases, with 15 bases sitting between them. The CDR3 spans 15 residues.

This chain uses TRBV2 with TRBJ2-7, with TRBD1 identical over 7 bases. The J segment lost 4 bases and the V segment lost 0 bases, leaving 6 bases of the junction unmatched. This CDR3 spans 15 amino acids. Germline V gene data show CDR1 as SNHLY and CDR2 as FYNNEI. The chain's CDR3 is CASSEAKQGIYEQYV. CDR3 bases: TGTGCCAGCAGTGAAGCTAAACAGGGGATATACGAGCAGTACGTC.

The chain couples TRBV5-1 to TRBJ2-2; TRBD2 agrees at 11 bases. Germline CDR1 reads SGHRS; CDR2 reads YFSETQ. The trim removed 4 bases at V and 2 bases at J, leaving 7 bases unmatched. The CDR3 runs 17 residues. This CDR3 is CASSPLAGGPNTGELFF. CDR3 in DNA: TGCGCCAGCAGCCCGCTAGCGGGAGGTCCTAACACCGGGGAGCTGTTTTTT.

The J gene is TRBJ2-1, the V gene TRBV24-1; D may be TRBD1 (6 bases). Trimming took off 2 bases at V and 6 bases at J, with 10 bases between the two ends. The CDR3 is 14 residues long. Germline values: CDR1 KGHDR, CDR2 SFDVKD. The CDR3 loop is CATSDWTERNEQFF. CDR3 DNA sequence: TGTGCCACCAGTGATTGGACAGAGCGCAATGAGCAGTTCTTC.

V and J are TRBV5-4 and TRBJ2-3; TRBD1 is a possible D gene (6 bases). Germline values: CDR1 SGHNT, CDR2 YYREEE (reference sequence). V lost 4 bases and J 4 bases, leaving 7 bases between the germline ends. CDR3 length: 12 residues. The CDR3 region is CASSEGADTQYF. The CDR3 region has the DNA TGTGCCAGCAGCGAGGGGGCAGATACGCAGTATTTT.

Only one count was recorded for this clone. The genes are TRBV7-2 and TRBJ2-2, with D uncertain. Germline V gene sequence: CDR1 SGHTA, CDR2 FQGNSA. This CDR3 contains 14 residues. V lost 6 bases, J lost 1 base, and 9 bases lay in between. CDR3 amino acids: CASRPDLNTGELFF. DNA for the CDR3: TGTGCCAGCAGACCTGACTTGAACACCGGGGAGCTGTTTTTT.

This clone was counted a single time. This chain uses TRBV6-1 with TRBJ1-2; weak D call: TRBD1 (5 bases). V dropped 2 bases and J dropped 3 bases, with 13 bases sitting between them. The CDR3 sequence is 15 residues long. Germline CDR1 is MNHNS and CDR2 is SASEGT. CDR3 sequence: CASSETTGYHYGYTF. DNA for the CDR3: TGTGCCAGCAGTGAAACTACAGGTTACCACTATGGCTACACCTTC.

There are a few counts of this clone. The chain combines TRBV10-3 with TRBJ2-2, with 12 bases matching TRBD2. The junction had 7 bases not matched to a gene; V was cut back by 0 bases and J by 5 bases. CDR3 length equals 18 residues. Per germline, CDR1 ENHRY and CDR2 SYGVKD. This CDR3 is CAISESRLAGAGTGELFF. The CDR3 DNA reads as TGTGCCATCAGTGAGTCCCGACTAGCGGGGGCCGGGACCGGGGAGCTGTTTTTT.

The rearrangement uses TRBV6-5 and TRBJ1-6, with 7 bases aligning to TRBD1. The CDR3 is 15 residues long. V trimming: 0 bases; J trimming: 7 bases; junction bases outside the gene matches: 3. Germline V gene data show CDR1 as MNHEY and CDR2 as SVGAGI. The CDR3 DNA is TGTGCCAGCAGTTACTCTGCAGGGGGGAATTCACCCCTCCACTTT. Amino acids: CASSYSAGGNSPLHF.

Only one count was recorded for this clone. The V and J genes are TRBV18 and TRBJ2-1, with 8 bases matching TRBD1. This CDR3 is built from 15 residues. V was clipped by 6 bases and J by 3 bases; unmatched bases: 7. Per the germline V gene, CDR1 is KGHSH and CDR2 is LQKENI. The DNA of the CDR3 is TGTGCCAGCTCCCTCGACAGGGGAGTCTACAATGAGCAGTTCTTC. It codes for CASSLDRGVYNEQFF.

The genes are TRBV3-1 (or the pseudogene TRBV3-2) and TRBJ1-4, with 9 bases identical to TRBD1. Germline-derived CDR1 and CDR2 are LGHDT and YNNKEL (reference sequence). The V segment lost 3 bases and the J segment 8 bases; nucleotides outside the gene matches: 19. CDR3 length: 19 amino acids. CDR3 sequence (DNA): TGTGCCAGCAGCCAGGAGGGTCCCGGGACAGGGTCCGGAGGAGAAAAACTGTTTTTT. Residues: CASSQEGPGTGSGGEKLFF.